These T cell receptor beta chains were read from a single sample in a study of blood T cell repertoires in COVID-19. Some clones are missing from TCRdb's copy, which holds only in-frame ones; the method was immunoSEQ multiplex PCR. The table has hundreds of thousands of clones, around nine tenths seen once. The source material was PBMCs or T cells enriched from blood (not recorded which). All receptors derive from a woman aged 45 to 65 who had been exposed to COVID-19. The CDR3 runs from the conserved cysteine through the conserved F or W. The order of the fields is J gene, clone size, D gene, V gene, CDR3 DNA, CDR3 protein. A D gene is named only where the DNA matches it firmly. Not all rows give a size; the values are once, few, many and, for expanded clones, a class.

J gene: TRBJ1-5
clone size: -
D gene: TRBD1
V gene: TRBV28
CDR3 DNA: TGTGCCAGCAGTTCTCCGACAGGGGCGAGCAATCAGCCCCAGCATTTT
CDR3 protein: CASSSPTGASNQPQHF

J gene: TRBJ2-7
clone size: -
D gene: TRBD1
V gene: TRBV5-1
CDR3 DNA: TGCGCCAGCAGCCCGGCCGGAGTGACAGGGACCTACGAGCAGTACTTC
CDR3 protein: CASSPAGVTGTYEQYF

J gene: TRBJ1-1
clone size: -
D gene: TRBD1
V gene: TRBV7-8
CDR3 DNA: TGTGCCAGCAGGATCCAGGGGGCCGACACTGAAGCTTTCTTT
CDR3 protein: CASRIQGADTEAFF

J gene: TRBJ2-2
clone size: -
D gene: TRBD1
V gene: TRBV4-2
CDR3 DNA: TGTGCCAGCAGCCAACCAAGGACAGGGGCTGTCGGGGAGCTGTTTTTT
CDR3 protein: CASSQPRTGAVGELFF

J gene: TRBJ2-7
clone size: -
D gene: -
V gene: TRBV11-3
CDR3 DNA: TGTGCCAGCAGCTTAGGGGGAGTCAACGAGCAGTACTTC
CDR3 protein: CASSLGGVNEQYF

J gene: TRBJ1-6
clone size: -
D gene: TRBD1
V gene: TRBV6-5
CDR3 DNA: TGTGCCAGCAGGGGACAGTTTAATTCACCCCTCCACTTT
CDR3 protein: CASRGQFNSPLHF

J gene: TRBJ1-2
clone size: -
D gene: TRBD1
V gene: TRBV7-8
CDR3 DNA: TGTGCCAGCAGCCCGGGACAGGGGGCGAGTAACTATGGCTACACCTTC
CDR3 protein: CASSPGQGASNYGYTF

J gene: TRBJ1-1
clone size: -
D gene: -
V gene: TRBV11-1
CDR3 DNA: TGTGCCAGCAGCTTAGAGTCAGAGGGCACTGAAGCTTTCTTT
CDR3 protein: CASSLESEGTEAFF

J gene: TRBJ2-7
clone size: -
D gene: -
V gene: TRBV5-5
CDR3 DNA: TGTGCCAGCAGCCCCGGGACACACGGGACCTACGAGCAGTACTTC
CDR3 protein: CASSPGTHGTYEQYF

J gene: TRBJ2-7
clone size: -
D gene: -
V gene: TRBV5-1
CDR3 DNA: TGCGCCAGCAGCCCGGAGGGCCTCTCCTACGAGCAGTACTTC
CDR3 protein: CASSPEGLSYEQYF

J gene: TRBJ2-1
clone size: once
D gene: TRBD2
V gene: TRBV15
CDR3 DNA: TGTGCCACCAGCGCAAGAGGTCGAGCGGGGGGTGGTGAGCAGTTCTTC
CDR3 protein: CATSARGRAGGGEQFF

J gene: TRBJ2-1
clone size: -
D gene: TRBD2
V gene: TRBV5-1
CDR3 DNA: TGCGCCAGCAGCTTACAGGGACTAGTCAATGAGCAGTTCTTC
CDR3 protein: CASSLQGLVNEQFF

J gene: TRBJ1-1
clone size: -
D gene: -
V gene: TRBV28
CDR3 DNA: TGTGCCAGCAGTTCCCCAGCCTGGGGAGCCATGAACACTGAAGCTTTCTTT
CDR3 protein: CASSSPAWGAMNTEAFF

J gene: TRBJ2-7
clone size: -
D gene: TRBD1
V gene: TRBV5-4
CDR3 DNA: TGTGCCAGCAGCTCTCCAGGTGGGACAGGGACGTACGAGCAGTACTTC
CDR3 protein: CASSSPGGTGTYEQYF

J gene: TRBJ1-3
clone size: -
D gene: -
V gene: TRBV27
CDR3 DNA: TGTGCCAGCAGACAGCAGCAAGCAGGAAACACCATATATTTT
CDR3 protein: CASRQQQAGNTIYF

J gene: TRBJ2-1
clone size: -
D gene: TRBD1
V gene: TRBV3-1/TRBV3-2
CDR3 DNA: TGTGCCAGCAGCCAAGAAATCGGGACAGGGGCCAACAATGAGCAGTTCTTC
CDR3 protein: CASSQEIGTGANNEQFF

J gene: TRBJ1-5
clone size: -
D gene: -
V gene: TRBV4-1
CDR3 DNA: TGCGCCAGCAGCCAAGGCGACGGAGGTGGCAATCAGCCCCAGCATTTT
CDR3 protein: CASSQGDGGGNQPQHF

J gene: TRBJ2-7
clone size: -
D gene: -
V gene: TRBV14
CDR3 DNA: TGTGCCAGCAGCAGTGGCTGGTGGAGCTCCTACGAGCAGTACTTC
CDR3 protein: CASSSGWWSSYEQYF

J gene: TRBJ2-2
clone size: few
D gene: -
V gene: TRBV3-1/TRBV3-2
CDR3 DNA: TGTGCCAGCAGCCAAGAAGCGACTAAATTGAACACCGGGGAGCTGTTTTTT
CDR3 protein: CASSQEATKLNTGELFF

J gene: TRBJ2-2
clone size: once
D gene: -
V gene: TRBV4-1
CDR3 DNA: TGCGCCAGCAGCCAAGACTACAGGGTTGGCACCGGGGAGCTGTTTTTT
CDR3 protein: CASSQDYRVGTGELFF

J gene: TRBJ2-5
clone size: -
D gene: -
V gene: TRBV9
CDR3 DNA: TGTGCCAGCAGCGTAACAAGTGCTGAGACCCAGTACTTC
CDR3 protein: CASSVTSAETQYF

J gene: TRBJ1-1
clone size: once
D gene: -
V gene: TRBV7-7
CDR3 DNA: TGTGCTAGCAGCTTAGAACGGAGCACTGAAGCTTTCTTT
CDR3 protein: CASSLERSTEAFF

J gene: TRBJ2-7
clone size: -
D gene: TRBD1
V gene: TRBV10-1
CDR3 DNA: TGCGCCAGCCGTAGGGTGGGACAGGTCTCCTACGAGCAGTACTTC
CDR3 protein: CASRRVGQVSYEQYF

J gene: TRBJ1-2
clone size: -
D gene: -
V gene: TRBV5-4
CDR3 DNA: TGTGCCAGCAGCTTGGCAGGGGTGACGGGAGGCTATGGCTACACCTTC
CDR3 protein: CASSLAGVTGGYGYTF

J gene: TRBJ1-5
clone size: -
D gene: -
V gene: TRBV2
CDR3 DNA: TGTGCCAGCAGTGAGGGTGGGGGGGCCAATCAGCCCCAGCATTTT
CDR3 protein: CASSEGGGANQPQHF

J gene: TRBJ2-3
clone size: -
D gene: TRBD2
V gene: TRBV9
CDR3 DNA: TGTGCCAGCAGCGTAGGTTCTAGCGGGGTCAGGGTGGATACGCAGTATTTT
CDR3 protein: CASSVGSSGVRVDTQYF

J gene: TRBJ1-1
clone size: -
D gene: TRBD1
V gene: TRBV6-2/TRBV6-3
CDR3 DNA: TGTGCCAGCAGTTCCGGCCTACAGGGGCGCGACACTGAAGCTTTCTTT
CDR3 protein: CASSSGLQGRDTEAFF

J gene: TRBJ2-1
clone size: -
D gene: TRBD1
V gene: TRBV28
CDR3 DNA: TGTGCCAGCAGTTCCCCAGGGGGCTATGAGCAGTTCTTC
CDR3 protein: CASSSPGGYEQFF

J gene: TRBJ1-6
clone size: once
D gene: -
V gene: TRBV3-1/TRBV3-2
CDR3 DNA: TGTGCCAGCAGCCAAGAAGCGGGCTCCTATAATTCACCCCTCCACTTT
CDR3 protein: CASSQEAGSYNSPLHF

J gene: TRBJ2-1
clone size: once
D gene: -
V gene: TRBV29-1
CDR3 DNA: TGCAGCGTTGAACTCGAGGGGGAGGGATATGAGCAGTTCTTC
CDR3 protein: CSVELEGEGYEQFF

J gene: TRBJ2-1
clone size: -
D gene: -
V gene: TRBV4-1
CDR3 DNA: TGCGCCAGCAGCCAAGATCTCGGGAATGAGCAGTTCTTC
CDR3 protein: CASSQDLGNEQFF

J gene: TRBJ2-1
clone size: -
D gene: -
V gene: TRBV11-3
CDR3 DNA: TGTGCCAGCAGCGCGGGGACTCACAACTCCTACAATGAGCAGTTCTTC
CDR3 protein: CASSAGTHNSYNEQFF

J gene: TRBJ2-1
clone size: -
D gene: TRBD1
V gene: TRBV6-5
CDR3 DNA: TGTGCCAGCATAGTTCCGGACAGGGGGTACAATGAGCAGTTCTTC
CDR3 protein: CASIVPDRGYNEQFF

J gene: TRBJ2-3
clone size: -
D gene: TRBD1
V gene: TRBV7-2
CDR3 DNA: TGTGCCAGCAGCACAGGACAGGGGGCAGATACGCAGTATTTT
CDR3 protein: CASSTGQGADTQYF

J gene: TRBJ1-6
clone size: -
D gene: TRBD1
V gene: TRBV5-4
CDR3 DNA: TGTGCCAGCAGCTTGGACAGGGGGCATGATTCACCCCTCCACTTT
CDR3 protein: CASSLDRGHDSPLHF

J gene: TRBJ1-2
clone size: -
D gene: -
V gene: TRBV28
CDR3 DNA: TGTGCCAGCAGTTGGCAGGGCTATGGCTACACCTTC
CDR3 protein: CASSWQGYGYTF

J gene: TRBJ1-1
clone size: -
D gene: -
V gene: TRBV19
CDR3 DNA: TGTGCCAGTAACCCTCGGCCAGGGTATAGCACTGAAGCTTTCTTT
CDR3 protein: CASNPRPGYSTEAFF

J gene: TRBJ1-3
clone size: -
D gene: -
V gene: TRBV4-1
CDR3 DNA: TGCGCCAGCAGCCAAGGTTCCCAGGGTCAAACTGGAAACACCATATATTTT
CDR3 protein: CASSQGSQGQTGNTIYF

J gene: TRBJ1-6
clone size: -
D gene: -
V gene: TRBV27
CDR3 DNA: TGTGCCAGCAGTTTGACGGAGGTTGGTGATTCACCCCTCCACTTT
CDR3 protein: CASSLTEVGDSPLHF

J gene: TRBJ2-1
clone size: -
D gene: TRBD2
V gene: TRBV2
CDR3 DNA: TGTGCCAGCAGTGTAGGACTAGCGAGATCCTCCTACAATGAGCAGTTCTTC
CDR3 protein: CASSVGLARSSYNEQFF

J gene: TRBJ1-4
clone size: -
D gene: -
V gene: TRBV7-2
CDR3 DNA: TGTGCCAGCGGCGGGGGACTCTCTAATGAAAAACTGTTTTTT
CDR3 protein: CASGGGLSNEKLFF

J gene: TRBJ2-5
clone size: -
D gene: -
V gene: TRBV24-1
CDR3 DNA: TGTGCCACCAGGGGGGACTCCCCCCCAGAGACCCAGTACTTC
CDR3 protein: CATRGDSPPETQYF